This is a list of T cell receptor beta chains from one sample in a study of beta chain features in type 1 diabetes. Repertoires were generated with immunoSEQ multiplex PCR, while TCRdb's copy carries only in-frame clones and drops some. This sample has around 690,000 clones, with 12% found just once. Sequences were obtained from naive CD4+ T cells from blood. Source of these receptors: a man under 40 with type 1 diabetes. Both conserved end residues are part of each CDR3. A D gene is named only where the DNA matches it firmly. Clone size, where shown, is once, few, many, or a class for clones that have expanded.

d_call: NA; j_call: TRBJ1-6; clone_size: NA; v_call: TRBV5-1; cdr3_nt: TGCGCCAGCAGCTTGGGGCAGGGCGGTAATTCACCCCTCCACTTT; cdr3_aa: CASSLGQGGNSPLHF
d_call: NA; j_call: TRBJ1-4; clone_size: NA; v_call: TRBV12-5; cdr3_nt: TGTGCTAGTGGTTTGACAGTTGCAACTAATGAAAAACTGTTTTTT; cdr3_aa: CASGLTVATNEKLFF
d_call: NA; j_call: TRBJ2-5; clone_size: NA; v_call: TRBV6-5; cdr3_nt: TGTGCCAGCAGTTACTCATCCCGCGGGCAAGAGACCCAGTACTTC; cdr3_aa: CASSYSSRGQETQYF
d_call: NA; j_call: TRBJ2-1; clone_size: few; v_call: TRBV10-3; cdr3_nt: TGTGCCCACCGAGGGAGCTCCTACAATGAGCAGTTCTTC; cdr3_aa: CAHRGSSYNEQFF
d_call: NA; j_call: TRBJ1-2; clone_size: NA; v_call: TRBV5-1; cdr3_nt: TGCGCCAGCAGCTTGTTGCAGGGAGGGAACTATGGCTACACCTTC; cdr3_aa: CASSLLQGGNYGYTF
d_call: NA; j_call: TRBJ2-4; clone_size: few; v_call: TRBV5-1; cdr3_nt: TGCGCCAGCAGCGAGACAGGACTAGGGTGGATTCAGTACTTC; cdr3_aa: CASSETGLGWIQYF
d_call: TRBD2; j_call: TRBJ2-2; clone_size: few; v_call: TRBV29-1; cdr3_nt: TGCAGCGTCGGGACTAGCGGGGGGACCGGGGAGCTGTTTTTT; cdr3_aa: CSVGTSGGTGELFF
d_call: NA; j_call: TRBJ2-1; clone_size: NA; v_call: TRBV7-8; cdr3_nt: TGTGCCAGCAGCTTAGGGCAAATGAATGAGCAGTTCTTC; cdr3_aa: CASSLGQMNEQFF
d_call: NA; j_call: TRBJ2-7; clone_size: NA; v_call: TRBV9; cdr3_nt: TGTGCCAGCAGCGCAACAACAGGCTACGAGCAGTACTTC; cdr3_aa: CASSATTGYEQYF
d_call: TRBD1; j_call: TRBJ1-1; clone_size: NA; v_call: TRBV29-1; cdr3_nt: TGCAGCGCCGCACGACAGGGGAACACTGAAGCTTTCTTT; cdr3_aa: CSAARQGNTEAFF
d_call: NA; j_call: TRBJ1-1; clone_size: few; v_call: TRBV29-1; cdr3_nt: TGCAGCGTTGAAAATCAGGGGAACACTGAAGCTTTCTTT; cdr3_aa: CSVENQGNTEAFF
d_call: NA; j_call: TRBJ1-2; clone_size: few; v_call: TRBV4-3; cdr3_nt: TGCGCCAGCAGCCAAGATCACAGGCGAGGAGAAAACTATGGCTACACCTTC; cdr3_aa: CASSQDHRRGENYGYTF
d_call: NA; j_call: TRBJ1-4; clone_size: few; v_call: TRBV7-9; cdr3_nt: TGTGCCAGCAGCCCGGTGGGACTTAATGAAAAACTGTTTTTT; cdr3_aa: CASSPVGLNEKLFF
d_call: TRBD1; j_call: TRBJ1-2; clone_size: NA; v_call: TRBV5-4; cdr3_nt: TGTGCCAGCACCCGGTCAGGGGGCGGCTATGGCTACACCTTC; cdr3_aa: CASTRSGGGYGYTF
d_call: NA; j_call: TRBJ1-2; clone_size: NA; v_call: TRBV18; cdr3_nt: TGTGCCAGCTCACCACCGCAGGGTTCTGGCTACACCTTC; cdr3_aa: CASSPPQGSGYTF
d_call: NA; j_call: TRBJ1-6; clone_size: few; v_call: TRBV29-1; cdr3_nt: TGCAGTCCGAGGGGCGCCGCGGATTCACCCCTCCACTTT; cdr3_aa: CSPRGAADSPLHF
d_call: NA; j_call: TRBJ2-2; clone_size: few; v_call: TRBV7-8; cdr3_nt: TGTGCCAGCAGCTTAGCGGAAGGGCCCACCGGGGAGCTGTTTTTT; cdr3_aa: CASSLAEGPTGELFF
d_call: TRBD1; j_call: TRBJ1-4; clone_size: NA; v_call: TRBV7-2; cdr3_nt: TGTGCCAGCAGCCCGGGACAGGCGCATGAAAAACTGTTTTTT; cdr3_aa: CASSPGQAHEKLFF
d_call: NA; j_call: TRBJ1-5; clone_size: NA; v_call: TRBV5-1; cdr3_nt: TGCGCCAGCAGCTTGATGGGATCCAGCAATCAGCCCCAGCATTTT; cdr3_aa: CASSLMGSSNQPQHF
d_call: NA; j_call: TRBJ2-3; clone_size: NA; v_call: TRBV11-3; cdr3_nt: TGTGCCAGCAGCTTAGATGGGGATACCTCAGATACGCAGTATTTT; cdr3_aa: CASSLDGDTSDTQYF
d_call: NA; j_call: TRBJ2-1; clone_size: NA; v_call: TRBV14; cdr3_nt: TGTGCCAGCAGGCCTCCTTCAAGGGCGAATGAGCAGTTCTTC; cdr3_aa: CASRPPSRANEQFF
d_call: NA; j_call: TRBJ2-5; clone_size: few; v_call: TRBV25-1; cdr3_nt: TGTGCCAGCAGTGAAGGGCGGGGAAGAACACAAGAGACCCAGTACTTC; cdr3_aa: CASSEGRGRTQETQYF
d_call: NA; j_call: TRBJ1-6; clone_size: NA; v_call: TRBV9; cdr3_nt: TGTGCCAGCAGCGTAGACAGGGAGGGCGTAGGTTCACCCCTCCACTTT; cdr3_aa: CASSVDREGVGSPLHF
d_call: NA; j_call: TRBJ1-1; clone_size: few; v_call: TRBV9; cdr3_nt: TGTGCCAGCAGCGTAGTGGGACAGAACACTGAAGCTTTCTTT; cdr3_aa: CASSVVGQNTEAFF
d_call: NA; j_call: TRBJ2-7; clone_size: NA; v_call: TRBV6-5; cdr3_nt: TGTGCCAGCAGGGTGTCAGGGATCCACGAGCAGTACTTC; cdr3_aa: CASRVSGIHEQYF
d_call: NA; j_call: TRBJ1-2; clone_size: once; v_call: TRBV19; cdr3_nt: TGTGCCAGTAGTCGGGACGACTCTACTGGCTACACCTTC; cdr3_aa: CASSRDDSTGYTF